This entry features one T cell receptor (beta chain) sequence. The antigen is not known. This specimen belongs to a study of T cell responses to AZD1222 COVID-19 vaccine. About the study: The analysis combined second doses at about 4 or about 12 weeks. Study-wide points: Donor demographics were predominantly white British with a female majority; clonal diversity may be underestimated.

Sequencing used immunoSEQ multiplex PCR; TCRdb keeps in-frame clones, though not all of them. The repertoire has approximately 170,000 clones, roughly 89% of them found once; the top ten carry about 1.6%. The material sequenced was peripheral blood, taken on day 0 of AZD1222 vaccination. This receptor was taken from an adult in good health.

In nucleotides, the CDR3 is TGTGCCAGCAGCCCCCGGGACAGGGGGCCCTACGAGCAGTACTTC. Amino acid sequence: CASSPRDRGPYEQYF. The chain employs TRBV11-2 and TRBJ2-7; 12 bases fit TRBD1. The CDR3 is 15 residues long. The V gene's germline CDR1 is SGHAT and CDR2 FQNNGV. Unmatched junction bases numbered 4, after V lost 5 bases and J lost 2 bases.